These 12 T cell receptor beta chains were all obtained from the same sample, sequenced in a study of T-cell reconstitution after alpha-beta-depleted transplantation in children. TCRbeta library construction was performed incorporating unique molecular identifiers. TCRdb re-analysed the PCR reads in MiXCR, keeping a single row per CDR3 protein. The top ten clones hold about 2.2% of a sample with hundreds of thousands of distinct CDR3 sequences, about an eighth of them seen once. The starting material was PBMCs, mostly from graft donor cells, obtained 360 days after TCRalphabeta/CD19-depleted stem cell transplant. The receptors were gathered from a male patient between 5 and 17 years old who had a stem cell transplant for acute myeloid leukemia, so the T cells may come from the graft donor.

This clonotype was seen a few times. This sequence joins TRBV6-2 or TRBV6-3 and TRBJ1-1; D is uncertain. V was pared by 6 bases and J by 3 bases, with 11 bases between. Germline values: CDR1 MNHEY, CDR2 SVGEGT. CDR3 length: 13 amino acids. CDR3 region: CASSPRRYTEAFF. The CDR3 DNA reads TGTGCCAGCAGCCCTCGACGGTACACTGAAGCTTTCTTT.

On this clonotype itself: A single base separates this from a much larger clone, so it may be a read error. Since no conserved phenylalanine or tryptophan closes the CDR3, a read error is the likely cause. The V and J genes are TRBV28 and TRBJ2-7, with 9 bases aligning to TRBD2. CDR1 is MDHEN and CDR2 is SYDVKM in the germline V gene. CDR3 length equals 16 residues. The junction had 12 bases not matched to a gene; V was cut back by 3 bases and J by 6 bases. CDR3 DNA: TGTGCCAGCAGTTTCATAAGCGGGAGGATCTCGTTCGAGCAGTACTGC. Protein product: CASSFISGRISFEQYC.

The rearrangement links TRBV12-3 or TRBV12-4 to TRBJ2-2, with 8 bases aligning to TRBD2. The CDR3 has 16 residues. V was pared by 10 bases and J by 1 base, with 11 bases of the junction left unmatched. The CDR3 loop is CATRGRLALNTGELFF. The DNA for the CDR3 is TGTGCCACTCGGGGCCGACTAGCGCTGAACACCGGGGAGCTGTTTTTT.

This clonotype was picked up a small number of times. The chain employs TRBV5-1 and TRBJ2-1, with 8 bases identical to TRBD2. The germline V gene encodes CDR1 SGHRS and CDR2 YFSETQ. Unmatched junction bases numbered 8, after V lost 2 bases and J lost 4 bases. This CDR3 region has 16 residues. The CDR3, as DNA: TGCGCCAGCAGCTTAAGCGGGAGAGCCTTATACAATGAGCAGTTCTTC. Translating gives CASSLSGRALYNEQFF.

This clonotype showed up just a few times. The CDR3 region is CSARKALAGGNEQFF. CDR3 sequence (DNA): TGCAGTGCTAGGAAGGCACTAGCGGGAGGGAATGAGCAGTTCTTC. The chain is built from TRBV20-1 and TRBJ2-1, with TRBD2 matching 13 bases. The CDR3 extends over 15 amino acids. The germline gives CDR1 DFQATT, CDR2 SNEGSKA (reference sequence). V was clipped by 3 bases and J by 7 bases; unmatched bases: 6.

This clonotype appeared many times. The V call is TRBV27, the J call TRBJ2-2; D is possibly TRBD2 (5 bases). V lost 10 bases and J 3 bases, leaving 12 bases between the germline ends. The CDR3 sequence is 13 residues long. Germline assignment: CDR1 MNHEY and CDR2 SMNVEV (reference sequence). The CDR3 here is CATGIRYTGELFF. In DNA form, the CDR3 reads TGTGCCACCGGGATCCGGTACACCGGGGAGCTGTTTTTT.

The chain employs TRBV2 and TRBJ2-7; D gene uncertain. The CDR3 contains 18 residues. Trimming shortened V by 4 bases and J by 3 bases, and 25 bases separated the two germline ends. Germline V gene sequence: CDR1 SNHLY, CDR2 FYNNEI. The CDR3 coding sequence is TGTGCCAGCAGTGCGAACGTAGCCCTGGACGGTTTATACTACGAGCAGTACTTC. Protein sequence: CASSANVALDGLYYEQYF.

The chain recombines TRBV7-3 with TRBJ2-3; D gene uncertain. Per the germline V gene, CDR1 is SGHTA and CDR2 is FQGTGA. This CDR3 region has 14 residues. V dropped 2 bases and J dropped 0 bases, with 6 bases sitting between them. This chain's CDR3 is CASSLERSTDTQYF. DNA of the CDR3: TGTGCCAGCAGCTTAGAACGGAGCACAGATACGCAGTATTTT.

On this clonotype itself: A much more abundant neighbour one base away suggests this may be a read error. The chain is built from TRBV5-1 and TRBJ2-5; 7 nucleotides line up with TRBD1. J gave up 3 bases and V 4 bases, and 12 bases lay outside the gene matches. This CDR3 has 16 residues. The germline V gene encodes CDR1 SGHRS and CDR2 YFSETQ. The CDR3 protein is CASSLPPDRSKETQYF. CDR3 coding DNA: TGCGCCAGCAGCCTTCCCCCGGACAGGAGCAAAGAGACCCAGTACTTC.

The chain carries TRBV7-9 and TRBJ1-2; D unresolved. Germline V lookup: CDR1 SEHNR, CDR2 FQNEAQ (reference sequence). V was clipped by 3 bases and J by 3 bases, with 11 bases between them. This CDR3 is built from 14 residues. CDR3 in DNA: TGTGCCAGCAGCTTGGAGGACCGAGACTATGGCTACACCTTC. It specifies CASSLEDRDYGYTF.

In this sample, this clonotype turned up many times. CDR3 sequence reads: CSVRDSWTSGLHF. Here the CDR3 DNA reads TGCAGCGTTCGGGACAGCTGGACATCGGGCCTCCACTTT. The chain recombines TRBV29-1 with TRBJ1-6; 7 bases fit TRBD1. The V gene's germline CDR1 is SQVTM and CDR2 ANQGSEA. This CDR3 contains 13 residues. Unmatched junction bases numbered 13, after V lost 5 bases and J lost 15 bases.

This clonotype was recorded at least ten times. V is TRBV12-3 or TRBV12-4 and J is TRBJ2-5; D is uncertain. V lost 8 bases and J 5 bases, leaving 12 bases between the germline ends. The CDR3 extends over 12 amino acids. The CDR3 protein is CASSPLRETQYF. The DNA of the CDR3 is TGTGCCAGCTCACCACTCAGGGAGACCCAGTACTTC.